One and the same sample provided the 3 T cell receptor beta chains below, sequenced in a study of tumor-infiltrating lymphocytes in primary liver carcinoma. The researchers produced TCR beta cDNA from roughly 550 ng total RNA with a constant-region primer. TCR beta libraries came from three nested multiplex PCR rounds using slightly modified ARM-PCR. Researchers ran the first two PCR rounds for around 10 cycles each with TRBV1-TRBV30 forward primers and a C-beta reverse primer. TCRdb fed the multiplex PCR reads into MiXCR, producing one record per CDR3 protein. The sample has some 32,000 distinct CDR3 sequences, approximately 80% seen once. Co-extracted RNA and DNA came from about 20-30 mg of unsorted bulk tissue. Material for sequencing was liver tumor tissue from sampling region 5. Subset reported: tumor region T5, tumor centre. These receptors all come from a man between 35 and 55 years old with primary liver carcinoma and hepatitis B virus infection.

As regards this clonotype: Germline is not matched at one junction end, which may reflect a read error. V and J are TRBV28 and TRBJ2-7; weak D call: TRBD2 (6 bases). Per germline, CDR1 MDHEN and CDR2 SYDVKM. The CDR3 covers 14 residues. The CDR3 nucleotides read TGTGTCAGCAGTGCCATGGCGGGGAACTACGAGCAGTACTTC. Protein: CVSSAMAGNYEQYF.

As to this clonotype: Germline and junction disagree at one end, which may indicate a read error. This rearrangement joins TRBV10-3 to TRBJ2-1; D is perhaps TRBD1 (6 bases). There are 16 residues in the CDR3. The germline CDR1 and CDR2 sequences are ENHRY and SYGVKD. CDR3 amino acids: CAISSFGTSPYNGQFF. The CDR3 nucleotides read TGTGCCATCAGTTCCTTCGGGACAAGCCCCTACAATGGGCAGTTCTTC.

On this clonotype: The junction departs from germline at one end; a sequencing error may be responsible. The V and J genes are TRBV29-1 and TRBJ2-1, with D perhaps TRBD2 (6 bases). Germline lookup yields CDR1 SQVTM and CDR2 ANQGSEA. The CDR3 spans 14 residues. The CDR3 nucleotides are TGCAGCGTTCCTAGGGCAGGAGGGTTTAATGAGCGGTTCTTC. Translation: CSVPRAGGFNERFF.